These 21 T cell receptor beta chains were sequenced from one sample in a study of T cell changes during pregnancy in multiple sclerosis. Measured with immunoSEQ multiplex PCR; TCRdb has only the in-frame clones, and not every one. The data hold 40,000 or so clones, with approximately 91% observed a single time. The sequenced sample was CD8+ T cells from peripheral blood mononuclear cells, obtained in the first trimester of pregnancy. These receptor sequences come from a female donor with multiple sclerosis, enrolled in a pregnancy study.

The chain links TRBV5-1 to TRBJ1-3, with D tentatively TRBD1 (5 bases). V lost 0 bases to trimming and J lost 0 bases, with 7 bases between them. CDR1 and CDR2 from the germline V gene are SGHRS and YFSETQ. This CDR3 has 15 amino acids. The CDR3 coding sequence is TGCGCCAGCAGCTTGGGGGGGGACTCTGGAAACACCATATATTTT. It is translated as CASSLGGDSGNTIYF.

The chain couples TRBV7-9 to TRBJ2-7; 9 nucleotides line up with TRBD1. The trim removed 1 base at V and 7 bases at J, leaving 5 bases unmatched. The germline gives CDR1 SEHNR, CDR2 FQNEAQ (reference sequence). The CDR3 has 14 residues. The CDR3 region is CASSLVGTGPEQYF. In DNA, the CDR3 is TGTGCCAGCAGCTTAGTTGGGACAGGGCCAGAGCAGTACTTC. Using reference TRBV7-9 and TRBJ2-7 for the parts outside the CDR3, the full variable domain is DTGVSQNPRHKITKRGQNVTFRCDPISEHNRLYWYRQTLGQGPEFLTYFQNEAQLEKSRLLSDRFSAERPKGSFSTLEIQRTEQGDSAMYLCASSLVGTGPEQYFGPGTRLTVT.

The gene calls are TRBV14 and TRBJ2-1, with no clear D. This CDR3 spans 13 amino acids. The germline V and J ends were trimmed by 1 base and 7 bases, with 8 bases remaining between them. CDR1 and CDR2 from the germline V gene are SGHDN and FVKESK. The CDR3: CASSQVRGNEQFF. CDR3 in DNA: TGTGCCAGCAGCCAAGTTAGAGGAAATGAGCAGTTCTTC. Variable domain in full (rest from reference TRBV14 and TRBJ2-1): EAGVTQFPSHSVIEKGQTVTLRCDPISGHDNLYWYRRVMGKEIKFLLHFVKESKQDESGMPNNRFLAERTGGTYSTLKVQPAELEDSGVYFCASSQVRGNEQFFGPGTRLTVL.

The genes are TRBV9 and TRBJ2-3, with 8 bases lining up with TRBD2. The CDR3 contains 16 residues. Losses at the gene ends were 0 bases for V and 6 bases for J; bases not matched to a gene: 9. From germline, CDR1 is SGDLS and CDR2 YYNGEE. This chain's CDR3 is CASSVVSRGARDTQYF. The DNA for the CDR3 is TGTGCCAGCAGCGTAGTATCGCGGGGGGCCAGGGATACGCAGTATTTT.

The sample holds one count of this clone. This chain's CDR3 is CASSPQRGGYNEQFF. DNA of the CDR3: TGTGCCAGCTCACCCCAGCGGGGGGGTTACAATGAGCAGTTCTTC. This sequence joins TRBV18 and TRBJ2-1, with 10 bases lining up with TRBD2. This CDR3 region has 15 residues. V lost 3 bases and J lost 4; bases outside the gene matches: 3. CDR1 and CDR2 (germline): KGHSH, LQKENI.

The chain couples TRBV11-2 to TRBJ1-1; TRBD1 matches at 8 bases. Germline V gene lookup returns CDR1 SGHAT and CDR2 FQNNGV. This CDR3 contains 16 residues. V dropped 5 bases and J dropped 0; count of bases not matched to a gene: 8. The CDR3: CASSDPQGGLNTEAFF. The CDR3 DNA is TGTGCCAGCAGCGACCCACAGGGGGGTTTGAACACTGAAGCTTTCTTT.

V and J are TRBV6-5 and TRBJ1-1, with D perhaps matching TRBD1 (6 bases). Germline V gives CDR1 MNHEY, CDR2 SVGAGI. The length of the CDR3 is 13 residues. V was pared by 4 bases and J by 5 bases, with 11 bases between. The CDR3 is CASSSRGLTEAFF. Here the CDR3 DNA reads TGTGCCAGCAGTTCCAGGGGCCTAACTGAAGCTTTCTTT.

The chain couples TRBV7-9 to TRBJ2-5; 11 positions match TRBD2. The trim removed 8 bases at V and 5 bases at J, leaving 4 bases unmatched. The CDR3 sequence is 13 residues long. Germline V gives CDR1 SEHNR, CDR2 FQNEAQ (reference sequence). CDR3 sequence (DNA): TGTGCCAGCGGCTGGACTAGCGGGGAGACCCAGTACTTC. The encoded protein is CASGWTSGETQYF. Together with reference TRBV7-9 and TRBJ2-5, the CDR3 gives the full variable domain: DTGVSQNPRHKITKRGQNVTFRCDPISEHNRLYWYRQTLGQGPEFLTYFQNEAQLEKSRLLSDRFSAERPKGSFSTLEIQRTEQGDSAMYLCASGWTSGETQYFGPGTRLLVL.

The chain links TRBV9 to TRBJ2-7, with 7 bases that match TRBD1. This CDR3 region has 14 residues. From germline, CDR1 is SGDLS and CDR2 YYNGEE. V shed 4 bases and J 4 bases; nucleotides not matched to a gene: 8. The CDR3 DNA sequence: TGTGCCAGCAGCACCCGGGACAGTCCGTACGAGCAGTACTTC. It specifies CASSTRDSPYEQYF.

This clone showed up just once. This chain links TRBV29-1 with TRBJ1-2; 8 bases line up with TRBD1. Germline CDR1 is SQVTM and CDR2 is ANQGSEA. V lost 6 bases to trimming and J lost 2 bases; unmatched junction nucleotides: 5. The CDR3 has 13 amino acids. CDR3 region: CSVETGENYGYTF. The DNA for the CDR3 is TGCAGCGTGGAGACAGGGGAGAACTATGGCTACACCTTC.

The chain carries TRBV2 and TRBJ1-2; the match to TRBD1 covers 9 bases. V shed 10 bases and J 0 bases; nucleotides not matched to a gene: 21. In germline, CDR1 is SNHLY, CDR2 FYNNEI. This CDR3 is 19 amino acids long. This CDR3 is CAKLLLKGTGTETNYGYTF. The CDR3 DNA sequence: TGTGCCAAATTACTCTTGAAAGGGACAGGGACTGAAACTAACTATGGCTACACCTTC.

This chain uses TRBV27 with TRBJ1-2, with 8 positions matching TRBD1. Germline CDR1 reads MNHEY; CDR2 reads SMNVEV (reference sequence). The CDR3 is made up of 14 amino acids. J lost 4 bases, V lost 3 bases, and 4 bases had no gene match. The CDR3 bases are TGTGCCAGCAGTTTTGGTGGACAGGGCTATGGCTACACCTTC. As protein: CASSFGGQGYGYTF.

The gene calls are TRBV5-6 and TRBJ1-2, with TRBD1 as a possible D gene (5 bases). The CDR3 totals 13 residues. V was trimmed by 0 bases and J by 6 bases, leaving 9 bases between them. Germline lookup yields CDR1 SGHDT and CDR2 YYEEEE. CDR3 residues: CASSLGGSDGYTF. The CDR3 DNA reads TGTGCCAGCAGCTTGGGGGGCAGTGATGGCTACACCTTC.

The chain joins TRBV4-1 to TRBJ1-5; possible D gene TRBD1, 5 bases. V lost 0 bases and J 0 bases, leaving 9 bases between the germline ends. This CDR3 region has 16 residues. Germline CDR1 is MGHRA and CDR2 is YSYEKL. The CDR3 DNA is TGCGCCAGCAGCCAAGAGGCGACAGATAGCAATCAGCCCCAGCATTTT. It specifies CASSQEATDSNQPQHF.

The rearrangement joins TRBV4-3 to TRBJ1-3; 8 positions match TRBD1. Germline loops: CDR1 LGHNA, CDR2 YSLEER. This CDR3 comprises 16 residues. The V and J ends lost 0 bases and 3 bases, in that order; junction bases with no gene match: 4. CDR3 region: CASSQESGQGGNTIYF. In DNA, the CDR3 is TGCGCCAGCAGCCAAGAATCCGGACAGGGTGGAAACACCATATATTTT.

This clone was picked up one time. The V call is TRBV7-2, the J call TRBJ2-1, with 13 bases identical to TRBD2. Trimming at V came to 1 base and at J to 6 bases, leaving 12 bases not matched to a gene. Germline lookup yields CDR1 SGHTA and CDR2 FQGNSA. The length of the CDR3 is 19 residues. The CDR3 DNA sequence: TGTGCCAGCAGCTTAGTCGGGACTAGCGGGGCCCGGTGGGGCAATGAGCAGTTCTTC. It codes for CASSLVGTSGARWGNEQFF.

The rearrangement joins TRBV27 to TRBJ1-1; no clear D gene. Trimming pared 0 bases from V and 4 bases from J, leaving 15 bases between. This CDR3 is 16 amino acids long. The germline CDR1 and CDR2 sequences are MNHEY and SMNVEV (reference sequence). CDR3 in DNA: TGTGCCAGCAGTTTATCGATGGACGGAGGTACCACTGAAGCTTTCTTT. Its translation: CASSLSMDGGTTEAFF.

CDR3 region: CASSQGAGTAYGYTF. The CDR3, as DNA: TGCGCCAGCAGCCAGGGGGCCGGGACAGCATATGGCTACACCTTC. The chain uses TRBV4-3 and TRBJ1-2, with 7 positions matching TRBD1. The CDR3 totals 15 residues. The V segment lost 3 bases and the J segment 5 bases; nucleotides outside the gene matches: 9. Germline V gene sequence: CDR1 LGHNA, CDR2 YSLEER.

This chain joins TRBV4-3 and TRBJ1-2; 10 bases are shared with TRBD1. CDR3 length equals 13 residues. V was pared by 4 bases and J by 8 bases, with 4 bases of the junction left unmatched. Germline V gene data show CDR1 as LGHNA and CDR2 as YSLEER. The CDR3 sequence: CASSRDRGGGYTF. The CDR3 nucleotides are TGCGCCAGCAGCCGGGACAGGGGTGGAGGCTACACCTTC.

The chain combines TRBV4-3 with TRBJ2-5; 8 bases match TRBD2. V lost 1 base and J lost 0; bases outside the gene matches: 7. CDR1 and CDR2 (germline): LGHNA, YSLEER. This CDR3 contains 17 residues. This chain's CDR3 is CASSQGTGGENQETQYF. In DNA form, the CDR3 reads TGCGCCAGCAGCCAAGGGACCGGGGGGGAGAACCAAGAGACCCAGTACTTC.

Comments on this clone: A far larger clone is one nucleotide away, so this likely arose from a read error. The chain has TRBV4-2 and TRBJ2-5, with TRBD2 identical over 8 bases. With V trimmed by 0 bases and J by 1 base, 1 base remained unmatched. Germline CDR1 LGHNA, CDR2 YNFKEQ. The CDR3 runs 15 residues. CDR3 residues: CASSQDRGGQETQYF. In DNA, the CDR3 is TGTGCCAGCAGCCAAGATCGGGGGGGCCAAGAGACCCAGTACTTC.